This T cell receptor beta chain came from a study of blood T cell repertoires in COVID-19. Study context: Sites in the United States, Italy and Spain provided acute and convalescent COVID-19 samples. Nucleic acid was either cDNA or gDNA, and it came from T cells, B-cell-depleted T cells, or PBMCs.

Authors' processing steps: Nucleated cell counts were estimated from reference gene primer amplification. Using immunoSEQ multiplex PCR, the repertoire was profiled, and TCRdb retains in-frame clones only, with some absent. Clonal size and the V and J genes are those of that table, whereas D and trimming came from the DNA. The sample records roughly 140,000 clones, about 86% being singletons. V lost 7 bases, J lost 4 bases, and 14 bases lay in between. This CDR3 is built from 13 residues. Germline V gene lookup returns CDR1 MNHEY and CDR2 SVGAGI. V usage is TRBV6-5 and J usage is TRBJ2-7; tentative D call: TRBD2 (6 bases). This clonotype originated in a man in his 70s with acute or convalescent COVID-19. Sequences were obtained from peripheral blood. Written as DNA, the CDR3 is TGTGCCAGCACTGGGCTAGCGTTGTACGAGCAGTACTTC. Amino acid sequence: CASTGLALYEQYF.